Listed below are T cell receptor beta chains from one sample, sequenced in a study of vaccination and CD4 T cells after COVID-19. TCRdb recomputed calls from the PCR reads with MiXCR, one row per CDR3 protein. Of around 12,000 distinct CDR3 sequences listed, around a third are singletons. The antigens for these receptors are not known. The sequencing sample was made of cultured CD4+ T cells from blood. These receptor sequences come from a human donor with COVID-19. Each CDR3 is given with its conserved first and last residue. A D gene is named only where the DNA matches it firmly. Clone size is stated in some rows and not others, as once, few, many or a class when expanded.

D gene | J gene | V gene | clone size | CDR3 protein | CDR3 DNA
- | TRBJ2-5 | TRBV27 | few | CASSLDRIFSIQYF | TGTGCCAGCAGTTTAGACAGAATCTTTAGTATCCAGTACTTC
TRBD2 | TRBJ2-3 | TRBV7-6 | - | CASSSSAASGGASTDTQYF | TGTGCCAGCAGCTCCTCAGCTGCCAGCGGGGGGGCGAGCACAGATACGCAGTATTTT
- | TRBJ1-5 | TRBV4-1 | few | CASSQDASPSQHF | TGCGCCAGCAGCCAAGATGCGTCCCCAAGCCAGCATTTT
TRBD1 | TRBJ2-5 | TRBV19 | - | CASTGGRRETQYF | TGTGCCAGTACAGGGGGTAGGCGGGAGACCCAGTACTTC
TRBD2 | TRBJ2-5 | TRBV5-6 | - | CASSLPETSGETQYF | TGTGCCAGCAGCTTACCCGAGACTAGCGGTGAGACCCAGTACTTC
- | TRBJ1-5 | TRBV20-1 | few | CSARVRGGDSNQPQHF | TGCAGTGCTAGAGTTCGAGGGGGAGATAGCAATCAGCCCCAGCATTTT
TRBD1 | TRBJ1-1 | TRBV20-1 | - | CGARRGTGVNTEAFF | TGCGGTGCTAGGAGAGGGACAGGGGTGAACACTGAAGCTTTCTTT
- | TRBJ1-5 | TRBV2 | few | CASSEAQNQPQHF | TGTGCCAGCAGTGAAGCGCAAAATCAGCCCCAGCATTTT
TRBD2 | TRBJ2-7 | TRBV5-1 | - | CASSLRGVGEGREQYF | TGCGCCAGCAGCTTGAGAGGGGTGGGGGAGGGGCGCGAGCAGTACTTC
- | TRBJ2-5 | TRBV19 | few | CASSLPSGSGLVSETQYF | TGTGCCAGCAGCTTACCCTCCGGTTCCGGTCTTGTATCGGAGACCCAGTACTTC
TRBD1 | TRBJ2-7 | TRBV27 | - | CASSAGTGGDEQYF | TGTGCCAGCAGTGCCGGGACAGGGGGTGACGAGCAGTACTTC
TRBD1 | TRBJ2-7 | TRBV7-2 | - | CASSLALRDRGLSEQYF | TGTGCCAGCAGCTTGGCTTTAAGGGACAGGGGGCTGAGCGAGCAGTACTTC
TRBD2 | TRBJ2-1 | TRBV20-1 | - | CSALGGVSSYNEQFF | TGCAGTGCCCTCGGGGGGGTTTCATCCTACAATGAGCAGTTCTTC
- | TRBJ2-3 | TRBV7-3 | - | CASSYRKGSDTQYF | TGTGCCAGCAGCTACAGAAAGGGTTCAGATACGCAGTATTTT
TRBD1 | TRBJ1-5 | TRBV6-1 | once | CASSPQGVGNQPQHF | TGTGCCAGCAGTCCCCAGGGGGTGGGCAATCAGCCCCAGCATTTT
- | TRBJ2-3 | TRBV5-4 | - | CASKREWADTQYF | TGTGCCAGCAAAAGAGAATGGGCGGATACGCAGTATTTT